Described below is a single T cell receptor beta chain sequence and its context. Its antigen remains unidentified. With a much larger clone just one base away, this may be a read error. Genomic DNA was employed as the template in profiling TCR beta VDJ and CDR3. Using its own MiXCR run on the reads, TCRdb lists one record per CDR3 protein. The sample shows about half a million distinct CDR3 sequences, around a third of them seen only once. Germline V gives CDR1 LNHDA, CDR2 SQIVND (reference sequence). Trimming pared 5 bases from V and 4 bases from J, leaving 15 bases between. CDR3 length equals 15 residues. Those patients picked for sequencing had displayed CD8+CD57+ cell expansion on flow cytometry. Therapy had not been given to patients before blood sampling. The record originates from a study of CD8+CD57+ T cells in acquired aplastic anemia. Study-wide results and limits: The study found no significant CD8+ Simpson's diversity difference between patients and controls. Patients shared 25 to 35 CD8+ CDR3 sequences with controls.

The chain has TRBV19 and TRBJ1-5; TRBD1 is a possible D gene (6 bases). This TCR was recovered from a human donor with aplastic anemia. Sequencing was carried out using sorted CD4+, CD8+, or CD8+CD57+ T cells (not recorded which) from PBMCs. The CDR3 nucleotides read TGTGCCAGTAGTGGGCAGGGGCCCTTTAATCAGCCCCAGCATTTT. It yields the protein CASSGQGPFNQPQHF. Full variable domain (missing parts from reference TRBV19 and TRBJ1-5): DGGITQSPKYLFRKEGQNVTLSCEQNLNHDAMYWYRQDPGQGLRLIYYSQIVNDFQKGDIAEGYSVSREKKESFPLTVTSAQKNPTAFYLCASSGQGPFNQPQHFGDGTRLSIL.